What follows are 28 T cell receptor beta chains derived from one specimen sequenced in a study of early T cells in non-severe SARS-CoV-2 infection. In TCRdb, the 5' RACE reads were re-called with MiXCR into one record per CDR3 protein. The sample carries tens of thousands of distinct CDR3 sequences, about 5.6% recorded once. Sequenced: whole blood. The receptors here all came from an adult who was a healthcare worker with PCR-confirmed SARS-CoV-2 infection or an uninfected control (not recorded which).

This clonotype was recorded at least ten times. V is TRBV7-2 and J is TRBJ2-7, with no clear D. The CDR3 is 14 amino acids. Germline V gene data show CDR1 as SGHTA and CDR2 as FQGNSA. V was shortened by 1 base and J by 0 bases, with 7 bases between the two germline ends. The CDR3 sequence is CASSLVRSSYEQYF. CDR3 bases: TGTGCCAGCAGCTTAGTGCGGAGCTCCTACGAGCAGTACTTC. Variable domain in full (rest from reference TRBV7-2 and TRBJ2-7): GAGVSQSPSNKVTEKGKDVELRCDPISGHTALYWYRQSLGQGLEFLIYFQGNSAPDKSGLPSDRFSAERTGGSVSTLTIQRTQQEDSAVYLCASSLVRSSYEQYFGPGTRLTVT.

In its sample, this clonotype was seen many times. The rearrangement links TRBV20-1 to TRBJ1-2; unclear D gene. CDR1 is DFQATT, CDR2 SNEGSKA, per germline (reference sequence). V lost 6 bases, J lost 1 base, and 24 bases lay in between. The CDR3 runs 17 residues. The CDR3 DNA reads TGCAGTGCCCCCGTCGGGCGGGTCAACCTGTATAACTATGGCTACACCTTC. As protein: CSAPVGRVNLYNYGYTF.

This clonotype was counted only a few times. This chain links TRBV7-9 with TRBJ2-5; tentatively, D is TRBD2 (6 bases). Trimming shortened V by 4 bases and J by 5 bases, and 8 bases separated the two germline ends. This CDR3 spans 12 amino acids. Germline V gene data show CDR1 as SEHNR and CDR2 as FQNEAQ (reference sequence). The DNA for the CDR3 is TGTGCCAGCAGCTATGGGGGGGAGACCCAGTACTTC. It codes for CASSYGGETQYF.

This clonotype has at least ten counts. The J gene is TRBJ2-2, the V gene TRBV15; D is perhaps TRBD2 (6 bases). The CDR3 spans 15 residues. Germline CDR1 is LNHNV and CDR2 is YYDKDF (reference sequence). Trimming removed 3 bases from V and 6 bases from J, with 14 bases in between. As DNA, the CDR3 is TGTGCCACCAGCAGGAGGGGAGGTCGGTCCGGGGAGCTGTTTTTT. Its protein is CATSRRGGRSGELFF.

This clonotype was recorded a few times. The chain uses TRBV12-3 or TRBV12-4 and TRBJ2-7; D remains unclear. CDR3 length equals 15 residues. Trimming removed 5 bases from V and 4 bases from J, with 18 bases in between. DNA for the CDR3: TGTGCCAGCAGTCAAAATCGCAACCCCCCTTACGAGCAGTACTTC. As protein: CASSQNRNPPYEQYF.

This clonotype was observed many times. CDR3 protein: CAWSRRGVYEQYF. In nucleotides, the CDR3 is TGTGCCTGGAGCAGGCGGGGGGTCTACGAGCAGTACTTC. The rearrangement uses TRBV30 and TRBJ2-7; 8 nucleotides align to TRBD2. This CDR3 has 13 amino acids. The germline gives CDR1 GTSNPN, CDR2 SVGIG (reference sequence). V dropped 3 bases and J dropped 3; count of bases not matched to a gene: 4.

This clonotype was observed at least ten times. This chain links TRBV6-5 with TRBJ1-3; D gene ambiguous. This CDR3 is built from 15 residues. CDR1 is MNHEY, CDR2 SVGAGI, per germline. Trimming shortened V by 3 bases and J by 0 bases, and 9 bases separated the two germline ends. The CDR3 DNA reads TGTGCCAGCAGTTATCGACCGAACTCTGGAAACACCATATATTTT. It codes for CASSYRPNSGNTIYF.

This clonotype was observed a handful of times. This chain connects TRBV6-4 to TRBJ2-3; D ambiguous. The CDR3 is 14 residues long. With 10 bases removed from V and 4 bases from J, the gap between germline ends came to 18 bases. The germline V gene encodes CDR1 MRHNA and CDR2 SNTAGT. The CDR3 sequence is CATRLRRESDTQYF. The CDR3, as DNA: TGTGCCACCAGGCTTAGAAGGGAATCAGATACGCAGTATTTT.

This clonotype was seen many times. The chain joins TRBV6-2 or TRBV6-3 to TRBJ1-1; no firm D call. This CDR3 region has 13 residues. Trimming left V 8 bases short and J 1 base short, with 11 bases between. From germline, CDR1 is MNHEY and CDR2 SVGEGT. CDR3 amino acids: CASRIGRNTEAFF. CDR3 bases: TGTGCCAGCCGCATCGGACGGAACACTGAAGCTTTCTTT.

There are many counts of this clonotype. The rearrangement joins TRBV28 to TRBJ1-5, with a weak D call TRBD1 (6 bases). Trimming removed 6 bases at V and 1 base at J, with 19 bases between. This CDR3 has 17 residues. Germline loops: CDR1 MDHEN, CDR2 SYDVKM. This CDR3 is CASSPPSGTKSNQPQHF. The DNA for the CDR3 is TGTGCCAGCAGCCCTCCATCGGGGACAAAGAGCAATCAGCCCCAGCATTTT. Variable domain in full (rest from reference TRBV28 and TRBJ1-5): DVKVTQSSRYLVKRTGEKVFLECVQDMDHENMFWYRQDPGLGLRLIYFSYDVKMKEKGDIPEGYSVSREKKERFSLILESASTNQTSMYLCASSPPSGTKSNQPQHFGDGTRLSIL.

This clonotype was counted at least ten times. The chain carries TRBV18 and TRBJ1-5; unclear D gene. Trimming cost V 1 base and J 8 bases, with 9 bases left between them. There are 13 residues in the CDR3. Germline lookup yields CDR1 KGHSH and CDR2 LQKENI. The CDR3 bases are TGTGCCAGCTCACCACAGCAGCGTGAGCCCCAGCATTTT. Residues: CASSPQQREPQHF.

This clonotype occurred a few times. This chain joins TRBV19 and TRBJ1-5, with 10 bases matching TRBD1. Germline values: CDR1 LNHDA, CDR2 SQIVND (reference sequence). This CDR3 spans 21 amino acids. With V trimmed by 2 bases and J by 2 bases, 18 bases remained unmatched. The CDR3 DNA sequence: TGTGCCAGTAGTATAAAGGGAATCCCACCGGGACAGGGGTCGGGCAATCAGCCCCAGCATTTT. It translates to CASSIKGIPPGQGSGNQPQHF.

Many counts were recorded for this clonotype. The chain has TRBV7-2 and TRBJ2-2; 8 bases are shared with TRBD2. Germline loops: CDR1 SGHTA, CDR2 FQGNSA. The ends lost 5 bases at V and 1 base at J; junction bases unmatched: 6. The CDR3 has 16 residues. In DNA, the CDR3 is TGTGCCAGCAGCCCGCCTAGCGGGTGGAACACCGGGGAGCTGTTTTTT. Translating gives CASSPPSGWNTGELFF.

The sample holds many counts of this clonotype. The rearrangement uses TRBV7-2 and TRBJ2-7; 8 nucleotides line up with TRBD1. CDR1 is SGHTA and CDR2 is FQGNSA in the germline V gene. This CDR3 is built from 13 residues. The trim removed 1 base at V and 8 bases at J, leaving 4 bases unmatched. The CDR3 DNA sequence: TGTGCCAGCAGCTTAGGACAGGGGTATAAGCAGTACTTC. Translating gives CASSLGQGYKQYF.

This clonotype has only a few counts. The V call is TRBV7-2, the J call TRBJ2-2; D remains ambiguous. The CDR3 totals 15 residues. From germline, CDR1 is SGHTA and CDR2 FQGNSA. V lost 2 bases and J lost 2, with 9 bases in between. The CDR3 DNA is TGTGCCAGCAGCTTATCTCGGTTTAACACCGGGGAGCTGTTTTTT. Its protein product is CASSLSRFNTGELFF.

This clonotype showed up many times. CDR3 sequence reads: CASSLDPSTGYTF. The CDR3 region has the DNA TGTGCCAGCAGCTTAGACCCCTCAACCGGCTACACCTTC. The gene calls are TRBV7-2 and TRBJ1-2; D remains unclear. Germline V gives CDR1 SGHTA, CDR2 FQGNSA. Trimming shortened V by 1 base and J by 8 bases, and 11 bases separated the two germline ends. The CDR3 sequence is 13 residues long.

V usage is TRBV5-1 and J usage is TRBJ1-1; maybe TRBD1 (5 bases). Trimming left V 0 bases short and J 1 base short, with 7 bases between. Per germline, CDR1 SGHRS and CDR2 YFSETQ. CDR3 length: 14 residues. CDR3 in amino acids: CASSLGQPNTEAFF. The CDR3 DNA reads as TGCGCCAGCAGCTTGGGACAGCCGAACACTGAAGCTTTCTTT.

The CDR3 protein is CASSLGDRDNSPLHF. In DNA form, the CDR3 reads TGTGCCAGCAGCTTGGGGGACAGGGATAATTCACCCCTCCACTTT. This rearrangement joins TRBV13 to TRBJ1-6, with 9 bases that match TRBD1. Losses at the gene ends were 3 bases for V and 5 bases for J; bases not matched to a gene: 2. The CDR3 is 15 amino acids. The germline gives CDR1 PRHDT, CDR2 FYEKMQ (reference sequence).

In its sample, this clonotype was seen many times. CDR3 DNA sequence: TGTGCCAGCAGCCCCAGGGGCCTGAACACCGGGGAGCTGTTTTTT. It translates to CASSPRGLNTGELFF. The chain links TRBV14 to TRBJ2-2; D is perhaps TRBD1 (6 bases). CDR3 size: 15 residues. V was cut by 4 bases and J by 1 base, with 10 bases left in between. Germline V gives CDR1 SGHDN, CDR2 FVKESK.

The CDR3: CASSQGQREGRYIQYF. In DNA, the CDR3 is TGTGCCAGCAGCCAAGGTCAGCGAGAGGGGAGGTACATTCAGTACTTC. This chain joins TRBV4-2 and TRBJ2-4; D is possibly TRBD2 (6 bases). Germline V gene data show CDR1 as LGHNA and CDR2 as YNFKEQ. The V gene lost 1 base and the J gene lost 8 bases, with 18 bases spanning the gap. CDR3 length: 16 residues.

This clonotype was observed at least ten times. The junction does not match germline at one end; this may be a read error. The CDR3 nucleotides are TGCGTCAGCAGCCAAGAGCGGGGGGGCCAAGAGACCCAGTACTTC. It translates to CVSSQERGGQETQYF. The rearrangement uses TRBV4-3 and TRBJ2-5, with 10 nucleotides matching TRBD2. The CDR3 is 15 amino acids. The V gene's germline CDR1 is LGHNA and CDR2 YSLEER.

The chain is built from TRBV5-4 and TRBJ2-7; D unresolved. Trimming shortened V by 1 base and J by 6 bases, and 5 bases separated the two germline ends. Germline loops: CDR1 SGHNT, CDR2 YYREEE (reference sequence). The CDR3 is made up of 11 amino acids. CDR3: CASSLSGEQYF. CDR3 in DNA: TGTGCCAGCAGCTTGTCGGGCGAGCAGTACTTC. Filled out from reference TRBV5-4 and TRBJ2-7, the complete variable domain reads ETGVTQSPTHLIKTRGQQVTLRCSSQSGHNTVSWYQQALGQGPQFIFQYYREEENGRGNFPPRFSGLQFPNYSSELNVNALELDDSALYLCASSLSGEQYFGPGTRLTVT.

This chain connects TRBV29-1 to TRBJ2-3, with D possibly being TRBD2 (7 bases). Trimming removed 6 bases from V and 0 bases from J, with 13 bases in between. Germline-derived CDR1 and CDR2 are SQVTM and ANQGSEA. The CDR3 runs to 14 residues. CDR3 region: CSVPEGGSTDTQYF. In DNA, the CDR3 is TGCAGCGTGCCTGAGGGGGGGAGCACAGATACGCAGTATTTT.

This clonotype was detected only a few times. The V gene is TRBV6-2 or TRBV6-3, the J gene TRBJ2-1; D may be TRBD1 or TRBD2 (6 bases each). The CDR3 loop spans 17 amino acids. V shed 7 bases and J shed 8 bases, with 27 bases lying between them. Germline V lookup: CDR1 MNHEY, CDR2 SVGEGT. The chain's CDR3 is CASTTLAGDLAPDEQFF. The CDR3 nucleotides read TGTGCCAGCACCACCCTTGCAGGGGACTTAGCACCGGATGAGCAGTTCTTC.

This clonotype was detected a few times. The CDR3 sequence is CASRPPAGPRYNEQFF. The DNA for the CDR3 is TGTGCCAGCAGACCCCCGGCGGGGCCCCGCTACAATGAGCAGTTCTTC. The chain carries TRBV12-3 or TRBV12-4 and TRBJ2-1; D might be TRBD2 (6 bases). The CDR3 is 16 amino acids. Trimming cost V 6 bases and J 3 bases, with 18 bases left between them.

This clonotype was detected many times. The chain combines TRBV7-2 with TRBJ1-1, with D perhaps matching TRBD1 (6 bases). This CDR3 has 14 residues. CDR1 is SGHTA, CDR2 FQGNSA, per germline. V lost 5 bases and J lost 3, with 13 bases in between. This CDR3 reads CASSLRGGHTEAFF. DNA for the CDR3: TGTGCCAGCAGCCTCAGGGGAGGGCACACTGAAGCTTTCTTT.

This clonotype was observed at least ten times. The rearrangement links TRBV7-6 to TRBJ2-3, with D possibly matching TRBD2 (6 bases). The CDR3 spans 16 residues. The germline V and J ends were trimmed by 3 bases and 4 bases, with 17 bases remaining between them. Germline V lookup: CDR1 SGHVS, CDR2 FNYEAQ. The CDR3 loop is CASSLRGLPAADTQYF. The CDR3, as DNA: TGTGCCAGCAGCTTGAGGGGACTGCCGGCGGCAGATACGCAGTATTTT.

This clonotype was recorded many times. This rearrangement joins TRBV4-2 to TRBJ2-1, with TRBD2 as a possible D gene (6 bases). The CDR3 spans 14 residues. Germline CDR1 is LGHNA and CDR2 is YNFKEQ. Trimming removed 0 bases at V and 16 bases at J, with 19 bases between. The CDR3 reads CASSQDIGGNLEFF. CDR3 nucleotides: TGTGCCAGCAGCCAAGATATTGGGGGGAATCTCGAATTCTTC.